Below, 10 T cell receptor beta chains from the same sample are listed, as sequenced in a study of cytomegalovirus exposure and HLA in healthy donors. With 60 Vbeta and 13 Jbeta primers, the PCR was carried out. Profiled with immunoSEQ multiplex PCR; TCRdb holds only in-frame clones, not every one. The table counts tens of thousands of clones; roughly 11% lies in the top ten. The sequenced sample consisted of PBMCs. Receptors were obtained from a woman between 50 and 59 years old in good health and CMV-seropositive.

The chain carries TRBV15 and TRBJ2-7, with no clear D. Germline V gene data show CDR1 as LNHNV and CDR2 as YYDKDF (reference sequence). This CDR3 has 14 residues. Trimming took off 3 bases at V and 0 bases at J, with 9 bases between the two ends. As DNA, the CDR3 is TGTGCCACCAGCAGCAGACTTAGCTCCTACGAGCAGTACTTC. This translates into CATSSRLSSYEQYF. The full variable domain, with the rest looked up from reference TRBV15 and TRBJ2-7, is DAMVIQNPRYQVTQFGKPVTLSCSQTLNHNVMYWYQQKSSQAPKLLFHYYDKDFNNEADTPDNFQSRRPNTSFCFLDIRSPGLGDTAMYLCATSSRLSSYEQYFGPGTRLTVT.

This CDR3 is CASMRSYTDTQYF. The CDR3 DNA sequence: TGTGCCAGCATGAGATCCTACACAGATACGCAGTATTTT. The chain is built from TRBV2 and TRBJ2-3; D is ambiguous. V was shortened by 7 bases and J by 2 bases, with 10 bases between the two germline ends. This CDR3 is 13 amino acids long. In germline, CDR1 is SNHLY, CDR2 FYNNEI.

The rearrangement uses TRBV7-9 and TRBJ2-3; TRBD1 might be the D (6 bases). The V end lost 1 base, the J end lost 3 bases, and 17 bases lay between the germline ends. This CDR3 is 17 amino acids long. From germline, CDR1 is SEHNR and CDR2 FQNEAQ (reference sequence). Written as DNA, the CDR3 is TGTGCCAGCAGCTTAGGCCAAGGGGGACCCTTAACAGATACGCAGTATTTT. It codes for CASSLGQGGPLTDTQYF.

J is TRBJ2-7 and V is TRBV28; D gene ambiguous. The germline V and J ends were trimmed by 7 bases and 0 bases, with 13 bases remaining between them. Germline V lookup: CDR1 MDHEN, CDR2 SYDVKM. CDR3 size: 14 residues. CDR3 bases: TGTGCCAGCATGGGCCATCTAAGCTCCTACGAGCAGTACTTC. This codes for CASMGHLSSYEQYF.

The chain is built from TRBV19 and TRBJ2-3, with a tentative D call TRBD2 (6 bases). Trimming removed 6 bases at V and 0 bases at J, with 10 bases between. CDR1 is LNHDA and CDR2 is SQIVND in the germline V gene (reference sequence). The CDR3 runs to 14 residues. CDR3 bases: TGTGCCAGTAGGGCGGGGCCTAGCACAGATACGCAGTATTTT. It encodes CASRAGPSTDTQYF.

The rearrangement links TRBV19 to TRBJ2-7, with 7 positions matching TRBD1. This CDR3 region has 14 residues. Germline V lookup: CDR1 LNHDA, CDR2 SQIVND (reference sequence). V lost 3 bases and J lost 3; bases outside the gene matches: 5. The CDR3 region is CASSMWDRNYEQYF. The CDR3 nucleotides read TGTGCCAGTAGTATGTGGGACAGAAACTACGAGCAGTACTTC.

The chain joins TRBV19 to TRBJ1-1; 10 bases map to TRBD1. J lost 4 bases, V lost 4 bases, and 6 bases had no gene match. The germline V gene has CDR1 LNHDA and CDR2 SQIVND (reference sequence). This CDR3 spans 15 amino acids. CDR3 DNA: TGTGCCAGTAGTAAAGACAGGGGGCCGGGCACTGAAGCTTTCTTT. Translating gives CASSKDRGPGTEAFF.

The CDR3 DNA follows: TGTGCCAGCAGCTTGTATGTTAAGGGAGCGGGAGGAGCCGGGGAGCTGTTTTTT. Protein sequence: CASSLYVKGAGGAGELFF. This chain uses TRBV5-6 with TRBJ2-2, with 9 bases lining up with TRBD2. CDR1 and CDR2 from the germline V gene are SGHDT and YYEEEE. The CDR3 sequence is 18 residues long. V shed 1 base, J shed 6 bases, and the junction held 13 bases outside the gene matches. Variable domain in full (rest from reference TRBV5-6 and TRBJ2-2): DAGVTQSPTHLIKTRGQQVTLRCSPKSGHDTVSWYQQALGQGPQFIFQYYEEEERQRGNFPDRFSGHQFPNYSSELNVNALLLGDSALYLCASSLYVKGAGGAGELFFGEGSRLTVL.

The chain recombines TRBV14 with TRBJ1-1; 7 positions match TRBD1. From germline, CDR1 is SGHDN and CDR2 FVKESK. V lost 4 bases to trimming and J lost 8 bases; unmatched junction nucleotides: 10. The CDR3 extends over 14 amino acids. For the CDR3, the DNA is TGTGCCAGCAGCCTACACAGTGGGGGACAGGAAGCTTTCTTT. Translating gives CASSLHSGGQEAFF. The full variable domain, with the rest looked up from reference TRBV14 and TRBJ1-1, is EAGVTQFPSHSVIEKGQTVTLRCDPISGHDNLYWYRRVMGKEIKFLLHFVKESKQDESGMPNNRFLAERTGGTYSTLKVQPAELEDSGVYFCASSLHSGGQEAFFGQGTRLTVV.

The genes are TRBV7-9 and TRBJ2-1; a possible D gene is TRBD1 (6 bases). CDR3 length: 12 residues. Trimming left V 1 base short and J 8 bases short, with 6 bases between. CDR1 is SEHNR, CDR2 FQNEAQ, per germline (reference sequence). The chain's CDR3 is CASSLEGDEQFF. In DNA form, the CDR3 reads TGTGCCAGCAGCTTAGAGGGGGATGAGCAGTTCTTC.